This is a list of T cell receptor beta chains from one sample in a study of CD8 T cells in Susac syndrome. TCRdb analysed the immunoSEQ multiplex PCR reads with MiXCR anew, one entry per CDR3 protein. The data contain 300,000 or so distinct CDR3 sequences, around 92% of them singletons. The sample was CD4+ T cells from PBMCs. These receptors originate from a human donor with multiple sclerosis. Each CDR3 is given with its conserved first and last residue. Each record gives: CDR3 DNA, CDR3 protein, J gene, clone size, V gene, D gene. The D gene is left open where the match is weak. Clone size is not always given. Where it is, it says once, few, many or a class for expanded clones.

CDR3 DNA: TGCAGCGCCATTCGGACGGGGAACAATGAGCAGTTCTTC
CDR3 protein: CSAIRTGNNEQFF
J gene: TRBJ2-1
clone size: NA
V gene: TRBV20-1
D gene: NA

CDR3 DNA: TGTGCCAGCAGTTCTGCGGCCACCTACGAGCAGTACTTC
CDR3 protein: CASSSAATYEQYF
J gene: TRBJ2-7
clone size: NA
V gene: TRBV28
D gene: NA

CDR3 DNA: TGCAGTGCACTGGGGGCCAACACAGATACGCAGTATTTT
CDR3 protein: CSALGANTDTQYF
J gene: TRBJ2-3
clone size: NA
V gene: TRBV20-1
D gene: NA

CDR3 DNA: TGTGCCAGCTCACCCTCCAGGGTCGAGCAGTACTTC
CDR3 protein: CASSPSRVEQYF
J gene: TRBJ2-7
clone size: NA
V gene: TRBV18
D gene: NA

CDR3 DNA: TGTGCCAGCAGCCAAGATCAACCTATAACAGGGGTGGGAAACACCATATATTTT
CDR3 protein: CASSQDQPITGVGNTIYF
J gene: TRBJ1-3
clone size: once
V gene: TRBV3-1
D gene: TRBD1

CDR3 DNA: TGTGCCAGCAGTTTGCTAGCCACCGGGGAGCTGTTTTTT
CDR3 protein: CASSLLATGELFF
J gene: TRBJ2-2
clone size: NA
V gene: TRBV12-3/TRBV12-4
D gene: NA

CDR3 DNA: TGCGCCAGCAGCCCCGGCGGGGATCTGAGGGAGACCCAGTACTTC
CDR3 protein: CASSPGGDLRETQYF
J gene: TRBJ2-5
clone size: NA
V gene: TRBV5-1
D gene: NA

CDR3 DNA: TGTGCCAGTAGTATCGGTCCCCTGCAGGAGCAGTTCTTC
CDR3 protein: CASSIGPLQEQFF
J gene: TRBJ2-1
clone size: once
V gene: TRBV19
D gene: NA

CDR3 DNA: TGTGCCACCAGTAGAACAGGGGGCCGTGGCTACACCTTC
CDR3 protein: CATSRTGGRGYTF
J gene: TRBJ1-2
clone size: NA
V gene: TRBV24-1
D gene: TRBD1

CDR3 DNA: TGTGCCAGCTCACCAAATAGGGCTAGGGGCAAGGTCGGTCAAGCTTTCTTT
CDR3 protein: CASSPNRARGKVGQAFF
J gene: TRBJ1-1
clone size: NA
V gene: TRBV18
D gene: NA

CDR3 DNA: TGTGCCAGCAGCTCCCAAGTCTTCTTCGAGACCCAGTACTTC
CDR3 protein: CASSSQVFFETQYF
J gene: TRBJ2-5
clone size: NA
V gene: TRBV5-6
D gene: NA

CDR3 DNA: TGTGCCAGCAGTTTAAGGTCCCGGCATCAAGAGACCCAGTACTTC
CDR3 protein: CASSLRSRHQETQYF
J gene: TRBJ2-5
clone size: NA
V gene: TRBV12-3/TRBV12-4
D gene: NA

CDR3 DNA: TGTGCCAGCTCACCAGCAGTTGACTATGGCTACACCTTC
CDR3 protein: CASSPAVDYGYTF
J gene: TRBJ1-2
clone size: NA
V gene: TRBV18
D gene: NA

CDR3 DNA: TGTGCCAGCAGTTCTCCCAACTATGGCTACACCTTC
CDR3 protein: CASSSPNYGYTF
J gene: TRBJ1-2
clone size: NA
V gene: TRBV6-6
D gene: NA

CDR3 DNA: TGTGCCAGCAGTGAACGAAGGGGGGCGGATTATGGCTACACCTTC
CDR3 protein: CASSERRGADYGYTF
J gene: TRBJ1-2
clone size: NA
V gene: TRBV2
D gene: NA

CDR3 DNA: TGTGCCAGCAGTGCCGGACTAGCGGAGGGGGCAGATACGCAGTATTTT
CDR3 protein: CASSAGLAEGADTQYF
J gene: TRBJ2-3
clone size: NA
V gene: TRBV2
D gene: TRBD2

CDR3 DNA: TGTGCCAGCAGCCAGAGTCGACCAGAGCAGTATTTT
CDR3 protein: CASSQSRPEQYF
J gene: TRBJ2-3
clone size: NA
V gene: TRBV6-2/TRBV6-3
D gene: NA

CDR3 DNA: TGTGCCAGCAGCCCCTCGGAAGGGGGCACAGATACGCAGTATTTT
CDR3 protein: CASSPSEGGTDTQYF
J gene: TRBJ2-3
clone size: NA
V gene: TRBV7-9
D gene: NA

CDR3 DNA: TGTGCCAGCAGCCAAGACCAAATTAACCGACAAGCTTTCTTT
CDR3 protein: CASSQDQINRQAFF
J gene: TRBJ1-1
clone size: NA
V gene: TRBV3-1
D gene: NA

CDR3 DNA: TGTGCCAGCAGCTTTAGGCACTCTGGGGCCAACGTCCTGACTTTC
CDR3 protein: CASSFRHSGANVLTF
J gene: TRBJ2-6
clone size: NA
V gene: TRBV7-9
D gene: NA

CDR3 DNA: TGCAGTGCTAGAGATCCTCGGGGGGGAACTTACAATGAGCAGTTCTTC
CDR3 protein: CSARDPRGGTYNEQFF
J gene: TRBJ2-1
clone size: NA
V gene: TRBV20-1
D gene: TRBD2

CDR3 DNA: TGTGCCAGTAGTTCCTGGACAGGGGCCGGTGAGCAGTTCTTC
CDR3 protein: CASSSWTGAGEQFF
J gene: TRBJ2-1
clone size: NA
V gene: TRBV19
D gene: TRBD1

CDR3 DNA: TGTGCCACCAGCAGAGATTATGGGAATCAGCCCCAGCATTTT
CDR3 protein: CATSRDYGNQPQHF
J gene: TRBJ1-5
clone size: NA
V gene: TRBV15
D gene: NA

CDR3 DNA: TGTGCCTGGAGTGAACAGGGCGTCTATGGCTACACCTTC
CDR3 protein: CAWSEQGVYGYTF
J gene: TRBJ1-2
clone size: NA
V gene: TRBV30
D gene: NA

CDR3 DNA: TGTGCCAGCAGTGTGGAGGGAGGGACGAACACCGGGGAGCTGTTTTTT
CDR3 protein: CASSVEGGTNTGELFF
J gene: TRBJ2-2
clone size: NA
V gene: TRBV2
D gene: TRBD2

CDR3 DNA: TGCAGCGTTGAAGACCCTCTCCAGGGGACAGCATTCACAGATACGCAGTATTTT
CDR3 protein: CSVEDPLQGTAFTDTQYF
J gene: TRBJ2-3
clone size: NA
V gene: TRBV29-1
D gene: TRBD1

CDR3 DNA: TGTGCCTGGAGGGTGCAGGGGAATTCACCCCTCCACTTT
CDR3 protein: CAWRVQGNSPLHF
J gene: TRBJ1-6
clone size: NA
V gene: TRBV30
D gene: NA

CDR3 DNA: TGTGCCAGCAGTCCGAAAAGGCGTCTAGCGGGGGGTTACGAGCAGTACTTC
CDR3 protein: CASSPKRRLAGGYEQYF
J gene: TRBJ2-7
clone size: NA
V gene: TRBV6-1
D gene: TRBD2

CDR3 DNA: TGTGCCAGCAGTTGGATCTCGCGGAGGGATTATGAGCAGTTCTTC
CDR3 protein: CASSWISRRDYEQFF
J gene: TRBJ2-1
clone size: NA
V gene: TRBV6-2/TRBV6-3
D gene: NA

CDR3 DNA: TGTGCCAGCTCATATTCAGGGGGGGAAGCTTTCTTT
CDR3 protein: CASSYSGGEAFF
J gene: TRBJ1-1
clone size: NA
V gene: TRBV18
D gene: TRBD1

CDR3 DNA: TGTGCCAGTAGTATCGTCGGGGGCCCTAGCACAGATACGCAGTATTTT
CDR3 protein: CASSIVGGPSTDTQYF
J gene: TRBJ2-3
clone size: NA
V gene: TRBV19
D gene: NA

CDR3 DNA: TGCGCCAGCAGCGGGGAGCTCGTGAACACTGAAGCTTTCTTT
CDR3 protein: CASSGELVNTEAFF
J gene: TRBJ1-1
clone size: NA
V gene: TRBV5-1
D gene: NA

CDR3 DNA: TGCGCCAGCAGCCAAGTGTGGGGAGGCACTGAAGCTTTCTTT
CDR3 protein: CASSQVWGGTEAFF
J gene: TRBJ1-1
clone size: NA
V gene: TRBV4-3
D gene: NA

CDR3 DNA: TGCAGTGCCACCTCGGGGGGGGGTAAACAGCCCCAGCATTTT
CDR3 protein: CSATSGGGKQPQHF
J gene: TRBJ1-5
clone size: NA
V gene: TRBV20-1
D gene: NA

CDR3 DNA: TGCAGTGCGGGGTCCGGGACGGTGAACACTGAAGCTTTCTTT
CDR3 protein: CSAGSGTVNTEAFF
J gene: TRBJ1-1
clone size: NA
V gene: TRBV20-1
D gene: NA

CDR3 DNA: TGTGCCAGCAGCTTAAGCACAGATACGCAGTATTTT
CDR3 protein: CASSLSTDTQYF
J gene: TRBJ2-3
clone size: many
V gene: TRBV5-1
D gene: NA

CDR3 DNA: TGTGCCAGCAGCCGGTGGGGAGATTCACCCCTCCACTTT
CDR3 protein: CASSRWGDSPLHF
J gene: TRBJ1-6
clone size: NA
V gene: TRBV14
D gene: NA

CDR3 DNA: TGCGCCAGCAGCGGAATGCACGGGGACACTGAAGCTTTCTTT
CDR3 protein: CASSGMHGDTEAFF
J gene: TRBJ1-1
clone size: once
V gene: TRBV5-1
D gene: NA

CDR3 DNA: TGTGCCGGCAGTGCGGGGGGTAGGGCCCAGCATTTT
CDR3 protein: CAGSAGGRAQHF
J gene: TRBJ1-5
clone size: NA
V gene: TRBV13
D gene: NA

CDR3 DNA: TGCGCCAGCAGCTTTGTGGCAGATACGCAGTATTTT
CDR3 protein: CASSFVADTQYF
J gene: TRBJ2-3
clone size: once
V gene: TRBV5-1
D gene: NA

CDR3 DNA: TGTGCCAGTACACGAACCTCACTAGACTCTGGAAACACCATATATTTT
CDR3 protein: CASTRTSLDSGNTIYF
J gene: TRBJ1-3
clone size: NA
V gene: TRBV19
D gene: NA

CDR3 DNA: TGTGCCAGCAGCCCCGGGACTAGAGGTGTCTACGAGCAGTACTTC
CDR3 protein: CASSPGTRGVYEQYF
J gene: TRBJ2-7
clone size: few
V gene: TRBV12-3/TRBV12-4
D gene: TRBD2

CDR3 DNA: TGTGCCAGCAGCCAAAAAGCGGGAAGAGGGTATGAGCAGTTCTTC
CDR3 protein: CASSQKAGRGYEQFF
J gene: TRBJ2-1
clone size: once
V gene: TRBV9
D gene: TRBD2

CDR3 DNA: TGCAGTGCTACCGCTCGACGAGAGCAGTACTTC
CDR3 protein: CSATARREQYF
J gene: TRBJ2-7
clone size: NA
V gene: TRBV20-1
D gene: NA

CDR3 DNA: TGTGCCAGCGGGGACAGTCCGATCGTCTACGAGCAGTACTTC
CDR3 protein: CASGDSPIVYEQYF
J gene: TRBJ2-7
clone size: once
V gene: TRBV6-2/TRBV6-3
D gene: TRBD1

CDR3 DNA: TGTGCCAGCAGCACGGGGCAGCACCCTTGGGGTGAAGCTTTCTTT
CDR3 protein: CASSTGQHPWGEAFF
J gene: TRBJ1-1
clone size: NA
V gene: TRBV5-5
D gene: NA

CDR3 DNA: TGCGCCAGCAGCCAGGGGGGGGGTTTAGCTAATGAAAAACTGTTTTTT
CDR3 protein: CASSQGGGLANEKLFF
J gene: TRBJ1-4
clone size: NA
V gene: TRBV4-3
D gene: NA

CDR3 DNA: TGTGCCACCAGTGGGGGCAGGTCGGCAGATACGCAGTATTTT
CDR3 protein: CATSGGRSADTQYF
J gene: TRBJ2-3
clone size: NA
V gene: TRBV24-1
D gene: NA

CDR3 DNA: TGTGCCAGCAGCCTAAGGGGAGGGACGAACACTGAAGCTTTCTTT
CDR3 protein: CASSLRGGTNTEAFF
J gene: TRBJ1-1
clone size: NA
V gene: TRBV5-4
D gene: NA

CDR3 DNA: TGTGCCAGCAGCCCCTGGACTAGCGGGAGCACAGATACGCAGTATTTT
CDR3 protein: CASSPWTSGSTDTQYF
J gene: TRBJ2-3
clone size: NA
V gene: TRBV12-3/TRBV12-4
D gene: TRBD2

CDR3 DNA: TGCAGCGTTGACGACGGTCTCGGCTATGGCTACACCTTC
CDR3 protein: CSVDDGLGYGYTF
J gene: TRBJ1-2
clone size: NA
V gene: TRBV29-1
D gene: NA

CDR3 DNA: TGTGCCATCAGTGAGTGGAGCAACACAGATACGCAGTATTTT
CDR3 protein: CAISEWSNTDTQYF
J gene: TRBJ2-3
clone size: NA
V gene: TRBV10-3
D gene: NA

CDR3 DNA: TGTGCCAGCAGCTTAATACCTCTCGCCCGGTTTGTCCGTTCGAACACTGAAGCTTTCTTT
CDR3 protein: CASSLIPLARFVRSNTEAFF
J gene: TRBJ1-1
clone size: NA
V gene: TRBV7-3
D gene: NA

CDR3 DNA: TGTGCCAGCAGCCGTGAGAGTTACACTGAAGCTTTCTTT
CDR3 protein: CASSRESYTEAFF
J gene: TRBJ1-1
clone size: once
V gene: TRBV5-4
D gene: NA

CDR3 DNA: TGTGCCATCCACGGACTAGCGGGAGAAGGCATTCAGTACTTC
CDR3 protein: CAIHGLAGEGIQYF
J gene: TRBJ2-4
clone size: NA
V gene: TRBV6-1
D gene: TRBD2

CDR3 DNA: TGTGCCAGCAGCCACCTGCAGGGAACCGGGGAGCTGTTTTTT
CDR3 protein: CASSHLQGTGELFF
J gene: TRBJ2-2
clone size: NA
V gene: TRBV3-1
D gene: NA

CDR3 DNA: TGTGCCAGTAGTTTACAGGGGAGGTTTCGAGCTTTCTTT
CDR3 protein: CASSLQGRFRAFF
J gene: TRBJ1-1
clone size: NA
V gene: TRBV19
D gene: TRBD1

CDR3 DNA: TGCAGCGGGGGACAGGGGGCCGCAGATACGCAGTATTTT
CDR3 protein: CSGGQGAADTQYF
J gene: TRBJ2-3
clone size: NA
V gene: TRBV29-1
D gene: TRBD1